This T cell receptor beta chain comes out of a study of cytomegalovirus exposure and HLA in healthy donors. J lost 2 bases, V lost 1 base, and 4 bases had no gene match. The CDR3 has 16 residues. Germline V gene sequence: CDR1 MGHRA, CDR2 YSYEKL. The PCR ran on 60 Vbeta and 13 Jbeta primers. Generated by immunoSEQ multiplex PCR, the TCRdb table keeps only in-frame clones and is missing some. Among 150,000 to 200,000 clones listed, roughly 80% were seen once. The sample consisted of PBMCs. This TCR was sampled from a woman between 18 and 30 years old in good health and CMV-seronegative. The gene calls are TRBV4-1 and TRBJ2-1; 8 bases are a match to TRBD2. The CDR3 region is CASSQVRAGAYNEQFF. In nucleotides, the CDR3 is TGCGCCAGCAGCCAAGTTCGAGCGGGGGCCTACAATGAGCAGTTCTTC.